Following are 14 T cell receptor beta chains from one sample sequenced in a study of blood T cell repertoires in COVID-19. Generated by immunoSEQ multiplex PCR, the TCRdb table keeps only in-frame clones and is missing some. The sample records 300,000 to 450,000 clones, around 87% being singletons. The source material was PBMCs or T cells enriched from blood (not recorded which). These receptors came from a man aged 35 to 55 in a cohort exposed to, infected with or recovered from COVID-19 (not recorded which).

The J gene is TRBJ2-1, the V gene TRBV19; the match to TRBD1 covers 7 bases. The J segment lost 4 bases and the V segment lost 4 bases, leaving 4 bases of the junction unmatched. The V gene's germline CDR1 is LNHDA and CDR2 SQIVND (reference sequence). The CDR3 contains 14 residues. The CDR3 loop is CASSTGQSYNEQFF. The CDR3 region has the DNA TGTGCCAGTAGTACGGGACAGAGTTACAATGAGCAGTTCTTC.

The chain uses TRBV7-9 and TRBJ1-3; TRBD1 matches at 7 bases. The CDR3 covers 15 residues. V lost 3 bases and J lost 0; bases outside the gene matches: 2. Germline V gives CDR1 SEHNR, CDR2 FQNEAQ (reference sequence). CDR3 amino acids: CASSLGQPSGNTIYF. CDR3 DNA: TGTGCCAGCAGCTTGGGACAGCCCTCTGGAAACACCATATATTTT.

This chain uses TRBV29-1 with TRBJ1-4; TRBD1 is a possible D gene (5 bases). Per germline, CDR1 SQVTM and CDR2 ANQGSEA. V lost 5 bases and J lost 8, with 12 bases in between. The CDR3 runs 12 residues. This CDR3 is CSVSQGGEKLFF. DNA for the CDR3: TGCAGCGTTTCCCAGGGAGGAGAAAAACTGTTTTTT.

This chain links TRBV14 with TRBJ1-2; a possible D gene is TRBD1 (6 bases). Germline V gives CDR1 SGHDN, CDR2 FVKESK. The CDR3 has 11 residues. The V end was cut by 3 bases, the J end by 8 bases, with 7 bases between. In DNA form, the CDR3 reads TGTGCCAGCAGCCAGAGGGGGGGCTACACCTTC. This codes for CASSQRGGYTF.

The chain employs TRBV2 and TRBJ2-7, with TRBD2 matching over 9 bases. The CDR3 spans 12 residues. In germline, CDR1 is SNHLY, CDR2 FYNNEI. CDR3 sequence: CAGGRARYEQYF. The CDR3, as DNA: TGTGCTGGCGGGAGGGCCAGGTACGAGCAGTACTTC.

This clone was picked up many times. DNA for the CDR3: TGTGCCAGCAGGGGACTAGCGGGTACTACAGATACGCAGTATTTT. Translation: CASRGLAGTTDTQYF. The chain is built from TRBV2 and TRBJ2-3, with 12 positions matching TRBD2. The length of the CDR3 is 15 residues. Germline loops: CDR1 SNHLY, CDR2 FYNNEI. Unmatched junction bases numbered 4, after V lost 6 bases and J lost 3 bases.

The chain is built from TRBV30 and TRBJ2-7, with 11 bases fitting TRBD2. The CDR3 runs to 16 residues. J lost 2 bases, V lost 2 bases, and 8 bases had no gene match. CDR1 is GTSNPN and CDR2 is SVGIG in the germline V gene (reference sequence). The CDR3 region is CAWSKSFSGRAYEQYF. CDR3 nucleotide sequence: TGTGCCTGGAGTAAATCCTTTAGCGGGAGGGCCTACGAGCAGTACTTC.

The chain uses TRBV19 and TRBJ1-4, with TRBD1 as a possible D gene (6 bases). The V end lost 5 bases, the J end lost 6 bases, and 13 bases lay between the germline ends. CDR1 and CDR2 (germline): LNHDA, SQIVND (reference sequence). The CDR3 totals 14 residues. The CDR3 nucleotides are TGTGCCAGTAGTGACGGGGGGGGCGATGAAAAACTGTTTTTT. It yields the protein CASSDGGGDEKLFF.

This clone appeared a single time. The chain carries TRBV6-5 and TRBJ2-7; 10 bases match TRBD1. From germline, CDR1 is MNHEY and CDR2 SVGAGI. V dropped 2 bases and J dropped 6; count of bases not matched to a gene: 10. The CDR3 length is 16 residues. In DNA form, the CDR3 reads TGTGCCAGCAGTTACGGGTCGGACAGGGGGAGGTCCGAGCAGTACTTC. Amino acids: CASSYGSDRGRSEQYF.

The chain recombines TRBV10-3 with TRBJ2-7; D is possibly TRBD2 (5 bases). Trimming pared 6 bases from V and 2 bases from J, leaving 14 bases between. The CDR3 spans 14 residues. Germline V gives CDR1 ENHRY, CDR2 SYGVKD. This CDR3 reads CAIRPGTTPYEQYF. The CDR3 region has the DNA TGTGCCATCAGGCCGGGAACCACCCCCTACGAGCAGTACTTC.

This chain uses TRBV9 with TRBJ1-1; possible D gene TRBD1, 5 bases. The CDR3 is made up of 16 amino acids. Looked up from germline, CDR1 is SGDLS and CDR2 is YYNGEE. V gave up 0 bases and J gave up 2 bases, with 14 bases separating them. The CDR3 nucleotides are TGTGCCAGCAGCGTAGGCCCCAAAGGGGTTAACACTGAAGCTTTCTTT. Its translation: CASSVGPKGVNTEAFF.

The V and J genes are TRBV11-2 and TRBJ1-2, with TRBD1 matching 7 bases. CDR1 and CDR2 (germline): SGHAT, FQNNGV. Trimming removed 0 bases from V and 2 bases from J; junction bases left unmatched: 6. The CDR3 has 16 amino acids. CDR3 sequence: CASSLDGAGGNYGYTF. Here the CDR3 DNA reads TGTGCCAGCAGCTTAGATGGGGCAGGGGGGAACTATGGCTACACCTTC.

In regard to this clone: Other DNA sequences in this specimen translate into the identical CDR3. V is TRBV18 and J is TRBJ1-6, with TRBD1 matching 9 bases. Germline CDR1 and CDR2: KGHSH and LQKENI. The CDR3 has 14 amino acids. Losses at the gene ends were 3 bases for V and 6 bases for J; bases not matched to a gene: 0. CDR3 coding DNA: TGTGCCAGCTCACCGGACAGGGGTAATTCACCCCTCCACTTT. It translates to CASSPDRGNSPLHF.

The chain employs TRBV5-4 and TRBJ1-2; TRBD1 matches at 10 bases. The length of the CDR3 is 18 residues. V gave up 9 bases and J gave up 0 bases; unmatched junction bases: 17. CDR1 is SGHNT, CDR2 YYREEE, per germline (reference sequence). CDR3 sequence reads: CATVLEPGQGIANYGYTF. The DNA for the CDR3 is TGTGCCACCGTTCTAGAGCCGGGACAGGGGATAGCTAACTATGGCTACACCTTC.